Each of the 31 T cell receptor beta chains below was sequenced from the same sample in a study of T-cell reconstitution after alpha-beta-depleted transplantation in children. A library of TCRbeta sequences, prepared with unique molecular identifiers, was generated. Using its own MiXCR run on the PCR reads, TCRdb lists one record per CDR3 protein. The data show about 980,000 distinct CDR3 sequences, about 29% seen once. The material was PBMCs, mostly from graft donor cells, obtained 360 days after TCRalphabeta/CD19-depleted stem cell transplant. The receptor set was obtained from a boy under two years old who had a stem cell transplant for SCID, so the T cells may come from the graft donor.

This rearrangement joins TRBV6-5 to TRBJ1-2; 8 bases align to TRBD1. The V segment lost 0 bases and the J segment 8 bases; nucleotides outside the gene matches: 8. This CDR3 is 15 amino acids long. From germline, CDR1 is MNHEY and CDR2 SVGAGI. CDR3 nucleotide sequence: TGTGCCAGCAGTTACTCGGGACAGGACCTCAGCGGCTACACCTTC. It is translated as CASSYSGQDLSGYTF.

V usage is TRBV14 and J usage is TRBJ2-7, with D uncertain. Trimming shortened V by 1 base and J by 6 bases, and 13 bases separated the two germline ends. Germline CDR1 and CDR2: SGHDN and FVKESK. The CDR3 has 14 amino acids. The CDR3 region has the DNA TGTGCCAGCAGCCAAGGCCGTTATGTTAGCGAGCAGTACTTC. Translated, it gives CASSQGRYVSEQYF.

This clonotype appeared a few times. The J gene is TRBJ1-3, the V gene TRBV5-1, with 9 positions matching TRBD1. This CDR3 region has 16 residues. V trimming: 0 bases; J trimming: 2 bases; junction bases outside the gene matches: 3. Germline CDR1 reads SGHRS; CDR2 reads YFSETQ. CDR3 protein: CASSLGDRVAGNTIYF. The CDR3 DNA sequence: TGCGCCAGCAGCTTGGGGGACAGGGTGGCTGGAAACACCATATATTTT.

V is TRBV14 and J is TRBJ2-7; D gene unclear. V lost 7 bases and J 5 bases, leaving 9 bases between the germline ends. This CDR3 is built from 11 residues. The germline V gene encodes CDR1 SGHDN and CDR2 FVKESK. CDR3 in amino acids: CASNRAHEQYF. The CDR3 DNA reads TGTGCCAGCAATAGGGCACACGAGCAGTACTTC.

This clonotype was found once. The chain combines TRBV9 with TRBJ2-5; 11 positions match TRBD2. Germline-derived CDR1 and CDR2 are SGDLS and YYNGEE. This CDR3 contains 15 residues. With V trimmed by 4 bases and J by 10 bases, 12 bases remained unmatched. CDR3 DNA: TGTGCCAGCAGCTCCACTAGCGGGGGCGATCGGGACCAGTACTTC. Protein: CASSSTSGGDRDQYF.

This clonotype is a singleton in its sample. The CDR3: CASSLRPPSGGTYEQYF. CDR3 DNA sequence: TGTGCCAGCAGCTTAAGACCGCCTAGCGGGGGGACCTACGAGCAGTACTTC. The chain employs TRBV7-2 and TRBJ2-7, with 11 bases lining up with TRBD2. There are 17 residues in the CDR3. V lost 2 bases and J lost 2; bases outside the gene matches: 8. Germline CDR1 and CDR2: SGHTA and FQGNSA. Filled out from reference TRBV7-2 and TRBJ2-7, the complete variable domain reads GAGVSQSPSNKVTEKGKDVELRCDPISGHTALYWYRQSLGQGLEFLIYFQGNSAPDKSGLPSDRFSAERTGGSVSTLTIQRTQQEDSAVYLCASSLRPPSGGTYEQYFGPGTRLTVT.

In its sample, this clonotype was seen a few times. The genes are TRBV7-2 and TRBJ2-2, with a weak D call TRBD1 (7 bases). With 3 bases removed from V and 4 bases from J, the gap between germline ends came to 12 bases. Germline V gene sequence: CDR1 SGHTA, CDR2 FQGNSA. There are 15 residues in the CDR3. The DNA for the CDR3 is TGTGCCAGCAGCTTTGCAGGGGGGTTCACCGGGGAGCTGTTTTTT. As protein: CASSFAGGFTGELFF.

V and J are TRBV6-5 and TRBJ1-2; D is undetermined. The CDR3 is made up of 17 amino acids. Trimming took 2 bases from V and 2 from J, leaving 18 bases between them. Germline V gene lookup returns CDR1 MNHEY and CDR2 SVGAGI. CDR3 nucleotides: TGTGCCAGCAGTTACAGGGCTGGTTACCCTTACAACTATGGCTACACCTTC. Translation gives CASSYRAGYPYNYGYTF.

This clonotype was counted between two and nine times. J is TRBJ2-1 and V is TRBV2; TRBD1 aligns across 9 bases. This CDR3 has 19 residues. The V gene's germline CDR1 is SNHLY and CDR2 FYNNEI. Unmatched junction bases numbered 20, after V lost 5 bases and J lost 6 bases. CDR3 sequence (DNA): TGTGCCAGCAGTCGTCCCGGGACAGGGATGGGGGTGACTGGCAATGAGCAGTTCTTC. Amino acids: CASSRPGTGMGVTGNEQFF.

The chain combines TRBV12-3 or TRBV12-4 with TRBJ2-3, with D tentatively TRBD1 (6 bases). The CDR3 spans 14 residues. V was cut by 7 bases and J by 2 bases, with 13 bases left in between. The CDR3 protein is CASTIGQPTDTQYF. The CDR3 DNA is TGTGCCAGCACCATAGGACAGCCCACAGATACGCAGTATTTT.

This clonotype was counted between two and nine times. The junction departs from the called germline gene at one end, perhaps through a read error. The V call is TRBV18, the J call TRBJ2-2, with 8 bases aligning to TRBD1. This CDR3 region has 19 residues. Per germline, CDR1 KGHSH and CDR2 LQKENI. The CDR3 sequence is CASSPPRMDREGGPGELVF. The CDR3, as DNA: TGTGCCAGCTCACCACCGAGGATGGACAGGGAAGGTGGACCCGGGGAGCTGGTTTTT.

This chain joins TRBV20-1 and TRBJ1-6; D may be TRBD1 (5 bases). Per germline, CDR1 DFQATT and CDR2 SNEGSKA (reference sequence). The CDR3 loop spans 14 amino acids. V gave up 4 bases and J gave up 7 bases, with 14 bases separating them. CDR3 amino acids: CSAKPTEGNSPLHF. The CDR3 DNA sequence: TGCAGTGCTAAACCGACCGAGGGGAATTCACCCCTCCACTTT.

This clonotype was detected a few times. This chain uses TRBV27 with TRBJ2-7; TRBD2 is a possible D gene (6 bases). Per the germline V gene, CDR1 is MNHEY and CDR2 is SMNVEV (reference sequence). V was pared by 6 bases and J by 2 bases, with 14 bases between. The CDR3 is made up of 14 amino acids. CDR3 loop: CASSRTIGPYEQYF. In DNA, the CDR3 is TGTGCCAGCAGCCGGACTATTGGCCCCTACGAGCAGTACTTC.

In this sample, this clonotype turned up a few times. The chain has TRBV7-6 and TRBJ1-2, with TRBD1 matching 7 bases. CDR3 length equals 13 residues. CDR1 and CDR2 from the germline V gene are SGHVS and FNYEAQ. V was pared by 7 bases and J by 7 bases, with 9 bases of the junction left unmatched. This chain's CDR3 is CASTPQGVFGYTF. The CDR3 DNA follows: TGTGCCAGCACCCCCCAGGGGGTCTTTGGCTACACCTTC.

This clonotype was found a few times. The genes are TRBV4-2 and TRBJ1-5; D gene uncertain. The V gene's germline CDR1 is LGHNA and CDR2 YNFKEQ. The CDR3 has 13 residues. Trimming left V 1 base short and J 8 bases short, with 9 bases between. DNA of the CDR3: TGTGCCAGCAGCCAAGCTTCGGGGAAGCCCCAGCATTTT. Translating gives CASSQASGKPQHF.

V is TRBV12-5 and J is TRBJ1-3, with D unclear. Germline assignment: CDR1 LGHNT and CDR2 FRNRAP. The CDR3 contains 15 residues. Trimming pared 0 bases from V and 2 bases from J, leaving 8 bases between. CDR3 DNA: TGTGCTAGTGGTTTGGTGGGCCTGACTGGAAACACCATATATTTT. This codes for CASGLVGLTGNTIYF.

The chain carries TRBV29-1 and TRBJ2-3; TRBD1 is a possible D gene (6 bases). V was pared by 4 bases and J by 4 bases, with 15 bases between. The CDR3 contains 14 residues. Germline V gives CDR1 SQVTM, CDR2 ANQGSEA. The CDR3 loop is CSVARTVPPDTQYF. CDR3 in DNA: TGCAGCGTTGCCCGGACAGTCCCCCCAGATACGCAGTATTTT.

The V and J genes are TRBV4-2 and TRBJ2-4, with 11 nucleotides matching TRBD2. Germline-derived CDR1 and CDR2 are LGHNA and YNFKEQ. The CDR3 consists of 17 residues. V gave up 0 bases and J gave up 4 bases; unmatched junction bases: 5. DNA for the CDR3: TGTGCCAGCAGCCAAGATCCGGGACTAGCGGAAAAAAACATTCAGTACTTC. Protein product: CASSQDPGLAEKNIQYF.

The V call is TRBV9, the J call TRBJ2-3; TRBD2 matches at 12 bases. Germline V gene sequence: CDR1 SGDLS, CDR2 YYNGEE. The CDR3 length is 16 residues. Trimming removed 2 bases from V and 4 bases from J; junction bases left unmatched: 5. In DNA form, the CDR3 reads TGTGCCAGCAGCGTGACCGGGACTAGCGGGCCAGATACGCAGTATTTT. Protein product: CASSVTGTSGPDTQYF.

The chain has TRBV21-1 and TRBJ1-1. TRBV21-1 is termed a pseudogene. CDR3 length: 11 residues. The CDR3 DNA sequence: TGTGCCAGCAGCAAAGCCATGGTGGCTTTCTTT. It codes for CASSKAMVAFF.

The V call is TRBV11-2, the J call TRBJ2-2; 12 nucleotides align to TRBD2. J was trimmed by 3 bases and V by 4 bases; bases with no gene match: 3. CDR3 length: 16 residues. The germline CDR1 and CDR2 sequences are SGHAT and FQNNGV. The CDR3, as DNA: TGTGCCAGCAGCTCGCGACTAGCGGGGGACACCGGGGAGCTGTTTTTT. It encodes CASSSRLAGDTGELFF.

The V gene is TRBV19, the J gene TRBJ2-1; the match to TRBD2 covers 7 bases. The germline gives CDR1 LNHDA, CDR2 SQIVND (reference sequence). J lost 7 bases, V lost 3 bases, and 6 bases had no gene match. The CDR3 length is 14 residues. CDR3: CASSILGTMNEQFF. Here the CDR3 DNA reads TGTGCCAGTAGTATCCTGGGGACTATGAATGAGCAGTTCTTC.

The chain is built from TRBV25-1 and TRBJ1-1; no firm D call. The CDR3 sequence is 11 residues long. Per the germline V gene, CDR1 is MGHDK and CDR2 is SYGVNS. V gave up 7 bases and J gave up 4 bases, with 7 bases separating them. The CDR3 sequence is CASIGATEAFF. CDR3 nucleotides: TGTGCCAGCATCGGTGCCACTGAAGCTTTCTTT.

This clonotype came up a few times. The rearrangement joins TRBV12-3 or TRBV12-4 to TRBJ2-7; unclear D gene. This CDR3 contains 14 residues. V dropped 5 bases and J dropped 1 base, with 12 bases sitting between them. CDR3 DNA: TGTGCCAGCAGTACATCCGGAACTTCCTACGAGCAGTACTTC. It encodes CASSTSGTSYEQYF.

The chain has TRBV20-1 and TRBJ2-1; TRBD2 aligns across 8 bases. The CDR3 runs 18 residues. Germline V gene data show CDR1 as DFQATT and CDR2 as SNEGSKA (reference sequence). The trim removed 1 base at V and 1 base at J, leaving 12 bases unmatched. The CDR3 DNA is TGCAGTGCTAGAGCTGTAGTTCGCGGGGGGTCTTCCTACAATGAGCAGTTCTTC. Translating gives CSARAVVRGGSSYNEQFF.

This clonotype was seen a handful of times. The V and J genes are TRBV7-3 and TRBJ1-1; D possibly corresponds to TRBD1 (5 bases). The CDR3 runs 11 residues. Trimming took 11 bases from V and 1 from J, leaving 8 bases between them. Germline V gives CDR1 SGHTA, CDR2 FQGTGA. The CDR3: CARGGNTEAFF. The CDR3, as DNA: TGTGCCCGGGGCGGGAACACTGAAGCTTTCTTT.

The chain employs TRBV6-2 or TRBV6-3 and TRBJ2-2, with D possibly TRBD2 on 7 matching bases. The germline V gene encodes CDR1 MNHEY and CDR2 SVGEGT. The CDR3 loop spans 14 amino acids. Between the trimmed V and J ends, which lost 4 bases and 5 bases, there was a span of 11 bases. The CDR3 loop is CASSWGGLTGELFF. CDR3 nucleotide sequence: TGTGCCAGCAGTTGGGGGGGGCTGACCGGGGAGCTGTTTTTT.

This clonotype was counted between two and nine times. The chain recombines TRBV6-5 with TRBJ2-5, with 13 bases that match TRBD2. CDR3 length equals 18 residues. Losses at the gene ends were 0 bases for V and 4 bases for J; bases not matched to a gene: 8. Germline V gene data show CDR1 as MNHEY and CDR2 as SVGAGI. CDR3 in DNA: TGTGCCAGCAGTTACTCAGAGACTAGCGGGGGGAAAGGAGAGACCCAGTACTTC. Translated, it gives CASSYSETSGGKGETQYF.

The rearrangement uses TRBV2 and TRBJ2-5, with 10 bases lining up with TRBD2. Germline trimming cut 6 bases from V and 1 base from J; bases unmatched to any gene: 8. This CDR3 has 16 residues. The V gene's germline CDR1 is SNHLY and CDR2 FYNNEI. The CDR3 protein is CASRLAGIQSQETQYF. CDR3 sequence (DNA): TGTGCCAGCAGACTAGCGGGGATACAATCCCAAGAGACCCAGTACTTC.

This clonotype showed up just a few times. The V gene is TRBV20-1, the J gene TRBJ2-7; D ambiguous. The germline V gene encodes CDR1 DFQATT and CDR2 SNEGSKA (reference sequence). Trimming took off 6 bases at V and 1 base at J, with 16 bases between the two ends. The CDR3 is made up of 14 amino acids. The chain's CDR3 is CSAPTRPGSYEQYF. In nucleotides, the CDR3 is TGCAGTGCGCCGACACGGCCGGGTTCCTACGAGCAGTACTTC.

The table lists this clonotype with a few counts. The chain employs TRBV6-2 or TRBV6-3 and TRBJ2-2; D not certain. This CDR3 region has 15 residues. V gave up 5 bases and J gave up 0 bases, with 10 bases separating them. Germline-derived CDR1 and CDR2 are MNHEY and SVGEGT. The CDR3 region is CASSARPSNTGELFF. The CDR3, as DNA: TGTGCCAGCAGTGCAAGGCCCTCGAACACCGGGGAGCTGTTTTTT.